The clone carrying this T cell receptor beta chain has a handful of counts. Produced via immunoSEQ multiplex PCR; TCRdb's table is partial and in-frame only. Among 250,000 to 350,000 clones listed, around 90% were seen once. The data are from a study of blood T cell repertoires in COVID-19. Recovered participants had two consecutive negative NP/OP PCR tests, healthcare professional clearance, or symptom resolution. Germline values: CDR1 MNHEY, CDR2 SVGAGI. CDR3 length: 15 amino acids. V lost 6 bases, J lost 0 bases, and 8 bases stayed unmatched. The rearrangement uses TRBV6-5 and TRBJ2-7, with TRBD2 identical over 7 bases. This TCR derives from a woman in her twenties or thirties who had recovered from COVID-19. The sequenced sample was PBMCs or T cells enriched from blood (not recorded which). The CDR3 DNA reads TGTGCCAGCAGGGCCAGCGGGATGCTCTCCTACGAGCAGTACTTC. As protein: CASRASGMLSYEQYF.